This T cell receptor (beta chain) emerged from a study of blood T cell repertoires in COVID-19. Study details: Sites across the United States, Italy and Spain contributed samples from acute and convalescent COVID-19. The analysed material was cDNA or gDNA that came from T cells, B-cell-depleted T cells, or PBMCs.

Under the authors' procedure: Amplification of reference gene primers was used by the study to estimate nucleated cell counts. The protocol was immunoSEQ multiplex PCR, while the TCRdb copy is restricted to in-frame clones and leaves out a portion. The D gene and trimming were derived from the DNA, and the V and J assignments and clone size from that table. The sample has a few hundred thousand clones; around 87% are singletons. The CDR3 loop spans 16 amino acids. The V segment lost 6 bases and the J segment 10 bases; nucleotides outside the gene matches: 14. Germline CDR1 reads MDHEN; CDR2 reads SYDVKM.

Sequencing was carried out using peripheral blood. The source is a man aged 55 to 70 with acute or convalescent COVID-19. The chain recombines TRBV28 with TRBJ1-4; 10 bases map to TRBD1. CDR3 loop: CASRNRQGATGTKLFF. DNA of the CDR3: TGTGCCAGCAGGAACAGACAGGGGGCCACGGGAACAAAACTGTTTTTT.